The clone carrying this T cell receptor (beta chain) has a count of ten or more. Its antigen is currently unknown. Unstimulated regulatory T cells (CD4+CD25+CD127-), CD4+CD25- non-regulatory cells, CD4 and CD8 cells were FACS-sorted from thawed PBMCs. Germline CDR1 reads MNHEY; CDR2 reads SVGAGI. With 0 bases removed from V and 1 base from J, the gap between germline ends came to 12 bases. CDR3 length equals 16 residues. Generated by immunoSEQ multiplex PCR, the TCRdb table keeps only in-frame clones and is missing some. The sample holds some 70,000 clones, roughly nine tenths seen once. The sample comes from a study of Tregs in tolerant kidney transplant recipients. Study outcomes and limitations: No direct test of biological reproducibility was done here. Nucleotide sequences could not be compared across some patients' samples due to primer changes. The small number of patients limits these findings pending further validation.

This TCR came from a human donor who received a combined kidney and bone marrow transplant. This specimen was CD4+ T cells from blood, taken before the transplant. The J gene is TRBJ1-1, the V gene TRBV6-5; D gene uncertain. The CDR3 protein is CASSYSISSQNTEAFF. The CDR3 nucleotides are TGTGCCAGCAGTTACTCGATCTCCAGTCAGAACACTGAAGCTTTCTTT.